Presented here are 26 T cell receptor beta chains from one specimen sequenced in a study of type 1 regulatory T cells (dated by TCRdb to the early 2020s). Sequencing relied on an Illumina MiSeq. TCRdb trimmed public reads at Q25 via fastp, called clones via MiXCR and kept in-frame beta chains. Entries are consolidated by CDR3 protein sequence, retaining the most common genes and DNA. This sample has about 18,000 distinct CDR3 sequences in its table, and approximately 10% of those were observed once. Together, the top ten hold 2.5% to 3% of the sample. The sample was CD4+ T cells, either the whole sample or a sorted fraction (not recorded which). These receptors all come from a human donor in good health.

This rearrangement joins TRBV4-2 to TRBJ2-6; D perhaps matches TRBD1 (5 bases). V was shortened by 7 bases and J by 4 bases, with 8 bases between the two germline ends. The germline CDR1 and CDR2 sequences are LGHNA and YNFKEQ. This CDR3 region has 13 residues. The chain's CDR3 is CASKGNGANVLTF. The CDR3 DNA reads as TGTGCCAGCAAGGGGAACGGGGCCAACGTCCTGACTTTC.

This clonotype is termed medium-sized. The chain joins TRBV5-1 to TRBJ1-1; D remains unclear. Germline V gives CDR1 SGHRS, CDR2 YFSETQ. The CDR3 has 15 residues. V dropped 4 bases and J dropped 1 base, with 14 bases sitting between them. CDR3 sequence (DNA): TGCGCCAGCAGCCTATCTGGGATTTCGAACACTGAAGCTTTCTTT. This encodes CASSLSGISNTEAFF.

The chain is built from TRBV29-1 and TRBJ1-2, with TRBD1 matching 8 bases. Germline V gene data show CDR1 as SQVTM and CDR2 as ANQGSEA. The CDR3 consists of 14 residues. V lost 5 bases, J lost 2 bases, and 7 bases stayed unmatched. Written as DNA, the CDR3 is TGCAGCGTTAAGGGGACAGGTGGCAACTATGGCTACACCTTC. Amino acid sequence: CSVKGTGGNYGYTF.

At least ten counts were recorded for this clonotype. The chain employs TRBV6-5 and TRBJ2-1; 8 nucleotides match TRBD2. Germline trimming cut 6 bases from V and 4 bases from J; bases unmatched to any gene: 11. The CDR3 has 16 amino acids. CDR1 and CDR2 from the germline V gene are MNHEY and SVGAGI. As DNA, the CDR3 is TGTGCCAGCAGGCCACCCCTAGCGGGTCTATACAATGAGCAGTTCTTC. Residues: CASRPPLAGLYNEQFF.

This clonotype was seen many times. V is TRBV20-1 and J is TRBJ1-1, with TRBD1 as a possible D gene (5 bases). Germline V CDR1 and CDR2: DFQATT, SNEGSKA (reference sequence). The CDR3 runs 13 residues. The CDR3 DNA reads as TGCAGCTCCCCGGGGCAGAGAGTCACTGAAGCTTTCTTT. Protein sequence: CSSPGQRVTEAFF.

This clonotype was counted between two and nine times. DNA of the CDR3: TGCAGCGTTCACAGGGGGCCAAACACTGAAGCTTTCTTT. Protein: CSVHRGPNTEAFF. The rearrangement links TRBV29-1 to TRBJ1-1; 9 bases map to TRBD1. The junction had 3 bases not matched to a gene; V was cut back by 5 bases and J by 2 bases. The CDR3 is 13 amino acids. The germline CDR1 and CDR2 sequences are SQVTM and ANQGSEA.

This clonotype appeared many times. V is TRBV12-3 or TRBV12-4 and J is TRBJ2-3; TRBD1 might be the D (6 bases). With 6 bases removed from V and 3 bases from J, the gap between germline ends came to 13 bases. The CDR3 contains 14 residues. The CDR3 here is CASSPGQKTDTQYF. The DNA for the CDR3 is TGTGCCAGCAGCCCCGGACAGAAGACAGATACGCAGTATTTT.

At least ten counts were recorded for this clonotype. CDR3 nucleotides: TGCGCCAGCAGCCTACCGGGACAGTTGAACACTGAAGCTTTCTTT. Protein product: CASSLPGQLNTEAFF. The V gene is TRBV5-1, the J gene TRBJ1-1; 7 bases are a match to TRBD1. This CDR3 region has 15 residues. V was clipped by 4 bases and J by 0 bases; unmatched bases: 6. CDR1 and CDR2 (germline): SGHRS, YFSETQ.

About this clonotype: This sequence may be a read error, since a much larger clone differs from it by one base. The chain combines TRBV4-3 with TRBJ1-1; D is unresolved. CDR1 and CDR2 from the germline V gene are LGHNA and YSLEER. V was cut by 1 base and J by 0 bases, with 12 bases left in between. The CDR3 consists of 16 residues. The CDR3 coding sequence is TGCGCCAGCAGCCAAGCGACCGACGGCGTGAACACTGAAGCTTTCTTT. Its translation: CASSQATDGVNTEAFF.

This clonotype was observed at least ten times. The chain employs TRBV20-1 and TRBJ2-3; D not resolved. V lost 0 bases and J 2 bases, leaving 9 bases between the germline ends. The CDR3 is made up of 14 amino acids. Per germline, CDR1 DFQATT and CDR2 SNEGSKA (reference sequence). The CDR3 DNA follows: TGCAGTGCTAGAGAACAGAAAATCACAGATACGCAGTATTTT. Translated, it gives CSAREQKITDTQYF.

In this sample, this clonotype is medium-sized. This chain links TRBV20-1 with TRBJ1-5; 7 nucleotides match TRBD1. This CDR3 spans 15 amino acids. From germline, CDR1 is DFQATT and CDR2 SNEGSKA (reference sequence). The J segment lost 3 bases and the V segment lost 3 bases, leaving 8 bases of the junction unmatched. Here the CDR3 reads CSARITGQLNQPQHF. In DNA form, the CDR3 reads TGCAGTGCTAGGATTACGGGACAGCTCAATCAGCCCCAGCATTTT.

For this clonotype: A much larger clonotype is one base distant, so this may be a read error. The chain couples TRBV29-1 to TRBJ2-2; D unclear. The germline V and J ends were trimmed by 7 bases and 4 bases, with 16 bases remaining between them. The CDR3 is made up of 14 amino acids. CDR1 SQVTM and CDR2 ANQGSEA come from the germline V gene. The CDR3 DNA reads as TGCAGCGCCGTGGGTGCAGCAGGCACCGGGGAGCTGTTTTTT. Amino acids: CSAVGAAGTGELFF.

This clonotype was counted at least ten times. CDR3 in DNA: TGTGCCAGCAGTTCCGCTCAACAGGGGGGATGGTCCTACAATGAGCAGTTCTTC. It specifies CASSSAQQGGWSYNEQFF. The J gene is TRBJ2-1, the V gene TRBV28; TRBD1 matches at 8 bases. The V and J ends lost 4 bases and 1 base, in that order; junction bases with no gene match: 12. The CDR3 totals 18 residues. Germline V gene lookup returns CDR1 MDHEN and CDR2 SYDVKM. The complete variable domain, with remaining parts taken from reference TRBV28 and TRBJ2-1, reads DVKVTQSSRYLVKRTGEKVFLECVQDMDHENMFWYRQDPGLGLRLIYFSYDVKMKEKGDIPEGYSVSREKKERFSLILESASTNQTSMYLCASSSAQQGGWSYNEQFFGPGTRLTVL.

The table lists this clonotype with a few counts. J is TRBJ1-6 and V is TRBV28; D gene ambiguous. The CDR3 length is 15 residues. Between the trimmed V and J ends, which lost 3 bases and 5 bases, there was a span of 11 bases. Per the germline V gene, CDR1 is MDHEN and CDR2 is SYDVKM. DNA for the CDR3: TGTGCCAGCAGTTTGACAAAGGGTCATAATTCACCCCTCCACTTT. Its translation is CASSLTKGHNSPLHF.

There are many counts of this clonotype. J is TRBJ1-1 and V is TRBV12-3 or TRBV12-4; no firm D call. V dropped 3 bases and J dropped 0 bases, with 5 bases sitting between them. The CDR3 extends over 13 amino acids. The CDR3 DNA sequence: TGTGCCAGCAGTTTGTACTTGAACACTGAAGCTTTCTTT. Its translation: CASSLYLNTEAFF.

This clonotype was recorded at least ten times. J is TRBJ2-7 and V is TRBV5-1, with 12 bases lining up with TRBD2. Germline V gene lookup returns CDR1 SGHRS and CDR2 YFSETQ. Trimming at V came to 4 bases and at J to 6 bases, leaving 14 bases not matched to a gene. The CDR3 spans 17 residues. DNA of the CDR3: TGCGCCAGCAGCCCCGGGAGGCTAGCGGGAGGGTTTAGCGAGCAGTACTTC. It is translated as CASSPGRLAGGFSEQYF.

In this sample, this clonotype turned up many times. The chain joins TRBV4-2 to TRBJ1-5; 7 bases fit TRBD1. The CDR3 contains 15 residues. The germline gives CDR1 LGHNA, CDR2 YNFKEQ. J was trimmed by 4 bases and V by 0 bases; bases with no gene match: 3. The CDR3 DNA reads as TGTGCCAGCAGCCAAGAATGGGACAGTAATCAGCCCCAGCATTTT. It translates to CASSQEWDSNQPQHF.

This clonotype was seen many times. V usage is TRBV20-1 and J usage is TRBJ2-1; D is unresolved. Trimming left V 5 bases short and J 4 bases short, with 12 bases between. This CDR3 is 13 amino acids long. Germline values: CDR1 DFQATT, CDR2 SNEGSKA (reference sequence). CDR3 in amino acids: CSAVVGGYNEQFF. The CDR3 DNA is TGCAGTGCTGTCGTAGGCGGATACAATGAGCAGTTCTTC.

In its sample, this clonotype ranks as medium-sized. This sequence joins TRBV14 and TRBJ1-2; D unclear. This CDR3 contains 16 residues. Trimming removed 3 bases at V and 4 bases at J, with 18 bases between. Germline V lookup: CDR1 SGHDN, CDR2 FVKESK. The CDR3 spells CASSHRPADRLYGYTF. CDR3 DNA: TGTGCCAGCAGCCATCGGCCGGCGGATCGGCTCTATGGCTACACCTTC.

Points on this clonotype: This may come from a read error, since a much larger clone is one base off. The rearrangement uses TRBV20-1 and TRBJ2-7; no reliable D call. Trimming shortened V by 5 bases and J by 7 bases, and 12 bases separated the two germline ends. CDR1 DFQATT and CDR2 SNEGSKA come from the germline V gene (reference sequence). This CDR3 region has 11 residues. In nucleotides, the CDR3 is TGCAGTGCTGCCTTAGGCGTTGAGCAGTACTTC. It specifies CSAALGVEQYF.

By share, this clonotype ranks as medium-sized. This chain links TRBV29-1 with TRBJ2-1; 10 nucleotides match TRBD2. The germline V gene has CDR1 SQVTM and CDR2 ANQGSEA. V shed 7 bases and J 9 bases; nucleotides not matched to a gene: 12. The length of the CDR3 is 14 residues. CDR3 sequence: CSGAVSGRAAEQFF. Written as DNA, the CDR3 is TGCAGCGGTGCGGTAAGCGGGAGGGCGGCTGAGCAGTTCTTC.

This clonotype appeared many times. This chain uses TRBV12-3 or TRBV12-4 with TRBJ1-1; D remains ambiguous. Between the trimmed V and J ends, which lost 1 base and 0 bases, there was a span of 9 bases. CDR3 size: 15 residues. The CDR3 sequence: CASSLGGSMNTEAFF. The CDR3 nucleotides read TGTGCCAGCAGTTTAGGGGGTTCCATGAACACTGAAGCTTTCTTT.

This clonotype was seen repeatedly, ten times or more. The chain uses TRBV6-5 and TRBJ1-5; possibly TRBD1 for D (5 bases). This CDR3 is built from 15 residues. V dropped 6 bases and J dropped 2 bases, with 14 bases sitting between them. From germline, CDR1 is MNHEY and CDR2 SVGAGI. The CDR3 protein is CASRDTDRGNQPQHF. CDR3 nucleotide sequence: TGTGCCAGCAGAGATACCGACAGAGGCAATCAGCCCCAGCATTTT.

Notes on this clonotype: Just one base apart from a much larger clone, this may be a read error. The rearrangement joins TRBV5-1 to TRBJ2-2, with D hard to call. CDR3 length: 11 residues. Germline lookup yields CDR1 SGHRS and CDR2 YFSETQ. The V end was cut by 6 bases, the J end by 7 bases, with 7 bases between. CDR3 sequence reads: CASTMGGELFF. Written as DNA, the CDR3 is TGCGCCAGCACGATGGGCGGGGAGCTGTTTTTT.

This clonotype was observed many times. The J gene is TRBJ1-6, the V gene TRBV3-1; D may be TRBD1 (6 bases). In germline, CDR1 is LGHDT, CDR2 YNNKEL (reference sequence). Deletions cut 2 bases from V and 10 bases from J, with 12 bases between. CDR3 length: 14 residues. The CDR3 region is CASSQNRAGSPLHF. CDR3 in DNA: TGTGCCAGCAGCCAAAACAGGGCTGGCTCACCCCTCCACTTT.

This clonotype was counted ten times or more. The rearrangement uses TRBV27 and TRBJ1-6, with D maybe TRBD1 (5 bases). The CDR3 is 12 amino acids. From germline, CDR1 is MNHEY and CDR2 SMNVEV (reference sequence). V gave up 6 bases and J gave up 11 bases, with 11 bases separating them. DNA for the CDR3: TGTGCCAGCAGCACAGGCAAACCACCCCTCCACTTT. Residues: CASSTGKPPLHF.